This is a list of T cell receptor beta chains from one sample in a study of blood T cell repertoires in COVID-19. The data were produced by immunoSEQ multiplex PCR, yet TCRdb's version contains in-frame clones alone and is incomplete. The sample has roughly 380,000 clones, roughly 84% seen once; the top ten hold about 3%. The source material was PBMCs or T cells enriched from blood (not recorded which). The receptor source for this set is a woman in her twenties or thirties who had recovered from COVID-19. The CDR3 runs from the conserved cysteine through the conserved F or W. Fields, in order: V gene, clone size, D gene, J gene, CDR3 DNA, CDR3 protein. D genes are given only for firm matches. Clone size, where shown, is once, few, many, or a class for clones that have expanded.

v_gene: TRBV7-9; abundance: -; d_gene: TRBD2; j_gene: TRBJ2-7; CDR3nt: TGTGCCAGCAGCCCGGGGGGGACTAGCGGGTTGTTCCGGGAGCAGTACTTC; CDR3aa: CASSPGGTSGLFREQYF
v_gene: TRBV5-1; abundance: -; d_gene: TRBD1; j_gene: TRBJ1-1; CDR3nt: TGCGCCAGCAGCTTGGGGGACAGGGATTCTGAAGCTTTCTTT; CDR3aa: CASSLGDRDSEAFF
v_gene: TRBV29-1; abundance: few; d_gene: -; j_gene: TRBJ2-7; CDR3nt: TGCAGCGCTGGGCCAGGGAAATCCTACGAGCAGTACTTC; CDR3aa: CSAGPGKSYEQYF
v_gene: TRBV25-1; abundance: -; d_gene: -; j_gene: TRBJ1-3; CDR3nt: TGTGCCAGTACCCAGGGTTCCTCTGGAAACACCATATATTTT; CDR3aa: CASTQGSSGNTIYF
v_gene: TRBV6-5; abundance: -; d_gene: -; j_gene: TRBJ2-7; CDR3nt: TGTGCCAGCAGTCGGAGCGGGTCCTACGAGCAGTACTTC; CDR3aa: CASSRSGSYEQYF
v_gene: TRBV11-3; abundance: -; d_gene: TRBD2; j_gene: TRBJ2-1; CDR3nt: TGTGCCAGCAGCTTAGGTTCTCGGACTAGCGGGTACAATGAGCAGTTCTTC; CDR3aa: CASSLGSRTSGYNEQFF
v_gene: TRBV6-5; abundance: -; d_gene: -; j_gene: TRBJ1-2; CDR3nt: TGTGCCAGCACTCCCACTCCCGGGTCGAACCATGGCTACACCTTC; CDR3aa: CASTPTPGSNHGYTF
v_gene: TRBV2; abundance: -; d_gene: -; j_gene: TRBJ2-7; CDR3nt: TGTGCCAGCAGTGAATACAGGGACGAGCAGTACTTC; CDR3aa: CASSEYRDEQYF
v_gene: TRBV7-8; abundance: -; d_gene: -; j_gene: TRBJ1-6; CDR3nt: TGTGCCAGCAGCAGCGGGGAAAGACCTAATTCACCCCTCCACTTT; CDR3aa: CASSSGERPNSPLHF
v_gene: TRBV2; abundance: -; d_gene: -; j_gene: TRBJ2-7; CDR3nt: TGTGCCAGCAGACTAACAGGCAGCTCCTACGAGCAGTACTTC; CDR3aa: CASRLTGSSYEQYF
v_gene: TRBV27; abundance: few; d_gene: TRBD2; j_gene: TRBJ2-1; CDR3nt: TGTGCCAGCAGTATGGGGACTAGCGGGAGGAATGAGCAGTTCTTC; CDR3aa: CASSMGTSGRNEQFF
v_gene: TRBV18; abundance: -; d_gene: -; j_gene: TRBJ1-6; CDR3nt: TGTGCCAGCTCAGCCGATGGCGGGGGATCCTCACCCCTCCACTTT; CDR3aa: CASSADGGGSSPLHF
v_gene: TRBV7-9; abundance: -; d_gene: -; j_gene: TRBJ2-7; CDR3nt: TGTGCCAGCAGCTTAGGGTCAGATTTCTACGAGCAGTACTTC; CDR3aa: CASSLGSDFYEQYF
v_gene: TRBV4-1; abundance: -; d_gene: TRBD2; j_gene: TRBJ2-7; CDR3nt: TGCGCCAGCAGCCAAGAGCAACCCCGGACTAGCGGATTCTACGAGCAGTACTTC; CDR3aa: CASSQEQPRTSGFYEQYF
v_gene: TRBV10-3; abundance: -; d_gene: -; j_gene: TRBJ1-1; CDR3nt: TGTGCCATCAGTGAGGGGCACAAGAACACTGAAGCTTTCTTT; CDR3aa: CAISEGHKNTEAFF
v_gene: TRBV19; abundance: -; d_gene: TRBD1; j_gene: TRBJ2-3; CDR3nt: TGTGCCAGTAGTACGGGACAGGCGATTCTCACAGATACGCAGTATTTT; CDR3aa: CASSTGQAILTDTQYF
v_gene: TRBV5-1; abundance: -; d_gene: TRBD2; j_gene: TRBJ2-5; CDR3nt: TGCGCCAGCAGCTTGGCTAGCGGGGCGATCCAAGAGACCCAGTACTTC; CDR3aa: CASSLASGAIQETQYF
v_gene: TRBV28; abundance: -; d_gene: TRBD1; j_gene: TRBJ2-7; CDR3nt: TGTGCCAGCCTCTCCAAAGGGACAGCCAGCTCCTACGAGCAGTACTTC; CDR3aa: CASLSKGTASSYEQYF
v_gene: TRBV28; abundance: -; d_gene: -; j_gene: TRBJ1-5; CDR3nt: TGTGCCAGCAGTTATGACCTAGGTCTTCAGCCCCAGCATTTT; CDR3aa: CASSYDLGLQPQHF
v_gene: TRBV2; abundance: -; d_gene: -; j_gene: TRBJ1-1; CDR3nt: TGTGCCAGCATCAGGGAAATCGTGAACACTGAAGCTTTCTTT; CDR3aa: CASIREIVNTEAFF
v_gene: TRBV6-1; abundance: -; d_gene: TRBD1; j_gene: TRBJ2-3; CDR3nt: TGTGCCAGCAGTGAATATCCGGGACAGGGAGGGACAGATACGCAGTATTTT; CDR3aa: CASSEYPGQGGTDTQYF
v_gene: TRBV9; abundance: -; d_gene: -; j_gene: TRBJ1-1; CDR3nt: TGTGCCAGCAGCTTTATGGAGGGGACTGAAGCTTTCTTT; CDR3aa: CASSFMEGTEAFF
v_gene: TRBV28; abundance: -; d_gene: -; j_gene: TRBJ1-6; CDR3nt: TGTGCCAGCAGTTTATATGGTAGGGGAACCGGACCCTCGCGGTCACCCCTCCACTTT; CDR3aa: CASSLYGRGTGPSRSPLHF
v_gene: TRBV6-6; abundance: once; d_gene: TRBD1; j_gene: TRBJ2-4; CDR3nt: TGTGCCAGCAGCCGCCAGGGGGAAAACATTCAGTACTTC; CDR3aa: CASSRQGENIQYF
v_gene: TRBV2; abundance: -; d_gene: TRBD1; j_gene: TRBJ1-5; CDR3nt: TGTGCCAGCAGTGAGGGACAGCCGAATCAGCCCCAGCATTTT; CDR3aa: CASSEGQPNQPQHF
v_gene: TRBV5-5; abundance: -; d_gene: TRBD1; j_gene: TRBJ1-3; CDR3nt: TGTGCCAGCGCAGGGGGCGACTCTGGAAACACCATATATTTT; CDR3aa: CASAGGDSGNTIYF
v_gene: TRBV9; abundance: -; d_gene: -; j_gene: TRBJ2-3; CDR3nt: TGTGCCAGCAGCGTCGACTGGGGAGGCACAGATACGCAGTATTTT; CDR3aa: CASSVDWGGTDTQYF
v_gene: TRBV3-1/TRBV3-2; abundance: few; d_gene: -; j_gene: TRBJ2-7; CDR3nt: TGTGCCAGCAGCCAACGGCTAGCTAGCCGAGAGCAGTACTTC; CDR3aa: CASSQRLASREQYF